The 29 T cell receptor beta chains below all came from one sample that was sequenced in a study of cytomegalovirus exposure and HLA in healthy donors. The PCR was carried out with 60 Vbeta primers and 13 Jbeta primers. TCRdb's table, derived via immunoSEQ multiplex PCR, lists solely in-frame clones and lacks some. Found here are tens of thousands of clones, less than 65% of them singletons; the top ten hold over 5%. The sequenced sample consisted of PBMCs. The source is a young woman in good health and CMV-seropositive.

CDR3 amino acids: CASSYRGVQYF. The CDR3 coding sequence is TGTGCCAGCAGTTACAGGGGCGTTCAGTACTTC. The J gene is TRBJ2-5, the V gene TRBV6-5; tentatively, D is TRBD1 (5 bases). The germline V gene has CDR1 MNHEY and CDR2 SVGAGI. This CDR3 has 11 residues. V was clipped by 2 bases and J by 11 bases, with 9 bases between them.

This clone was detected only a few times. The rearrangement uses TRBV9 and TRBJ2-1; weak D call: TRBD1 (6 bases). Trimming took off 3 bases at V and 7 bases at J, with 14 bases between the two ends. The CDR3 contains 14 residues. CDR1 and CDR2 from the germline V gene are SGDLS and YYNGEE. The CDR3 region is CASSDLRGANEQFF. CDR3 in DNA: TGTGCCAGCAGCGACCTCAGGGGAGCGAATGAGCAGTTCTTC.

CDR3 region: CASSSSGGTADTQYF. The DNA for the CDR3 is TGTGCCAGCAGTTCCAGCGGGGGGACTGCAGATACGCAGTATTTT. The rearrangement links TRBV7-3 to TRBJ2-3, with 9 nucleotides matching TRBD2. The CDR3 covers 15 residues. Germline assignment: CDR1 SGHTA and CDR2 FQGTGA. The V gene end was trimmed by 6 bases and the J gene end by 4 bases; junction bases not matched to a gene: 8.

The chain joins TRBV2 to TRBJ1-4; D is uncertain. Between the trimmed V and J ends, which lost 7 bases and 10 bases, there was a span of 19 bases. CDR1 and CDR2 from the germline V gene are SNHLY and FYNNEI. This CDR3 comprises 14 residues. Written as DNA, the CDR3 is TGTGCCAGCATCCAAGGACCTATTAGCGGAAAACTGTTTTTT. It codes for CASIQGPISGKLFF.

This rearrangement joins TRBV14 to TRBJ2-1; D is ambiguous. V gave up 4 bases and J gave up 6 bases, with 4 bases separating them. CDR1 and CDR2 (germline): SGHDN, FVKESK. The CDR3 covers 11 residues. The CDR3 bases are TGTGCCAGCAGCCTCCTCAATGAGCAGTTCTTC. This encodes CASSLLNEQFF. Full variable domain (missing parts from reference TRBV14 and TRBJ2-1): EAGVTQFPSHSVIEKGQTVTLRCDPISGHDNLYWYRRVMGKEIKFLLHFVKESKQDESGMPNNRFLAERTGGTYSTLKVQPAELEDSGVYFCASSLLNEQFFGPGTRLTVL.

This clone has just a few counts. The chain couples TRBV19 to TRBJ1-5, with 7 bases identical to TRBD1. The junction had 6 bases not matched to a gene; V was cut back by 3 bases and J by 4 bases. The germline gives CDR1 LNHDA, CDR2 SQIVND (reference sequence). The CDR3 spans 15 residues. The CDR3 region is CASSITGVKNQPQHF. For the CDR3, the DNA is TGTGCCAGTAGTATCACAGGGGTTAAGAATCAGCCCCAGCATTTT.

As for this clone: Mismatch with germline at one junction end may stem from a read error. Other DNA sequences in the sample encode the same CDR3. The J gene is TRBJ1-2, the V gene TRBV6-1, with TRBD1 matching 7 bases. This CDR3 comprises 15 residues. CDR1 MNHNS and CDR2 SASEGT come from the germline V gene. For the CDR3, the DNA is TGTGCCAGCATTCCCCGGGACAGCCAGGACTACGGCTACACCTTC. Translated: CASIPRDSQDYGYTF.

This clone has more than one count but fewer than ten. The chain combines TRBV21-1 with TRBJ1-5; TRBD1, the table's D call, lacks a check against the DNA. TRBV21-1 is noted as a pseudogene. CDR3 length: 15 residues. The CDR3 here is CASSATGGRGQPQHF. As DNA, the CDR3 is TGTGCCAGCAGCGCGACAGGGGGCAGGGGTCAGCCCCAGCATTTT.

The CDR3 spells CASSLRQGAVNEQFF. The CDR3 DNA is TGTGCCAGCAGCTTGAGACAGGGGGCGGTGAATGAGCAGTTCTTC. The chain links TRBV7-3 to TRBJ2-1; 10 positions agree with TRBD1. The V segment lost 3 bases and the J segment 7 bases; nucleotides outside the gene matches: 6. The CDR3 totals 15 residues. Germline CDR1 is SGHTA and CDR2 is FQGTGA.

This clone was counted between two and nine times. The CDR3 loop is CASSQGPIYGYTF. Here the CDR3 DNA reads TGTGCCAGCAGTCAGGGGCCTATCTATGGCTACACCTTC. The chain is built from TRBV6-5 and TRBJ1-2; the D gene is possibly TRBD1 (6 bases). This CDR3 is 13 amino acids long. The V and J ends lost 5 bases and 4 bases respectively, with 11 bases between them. Germline assignment: CDR1 MNHEY and CDR2 SVGAGI.

The DNA of the CDR3 is TGTGCCAGCAGTTTACCCAGGGGAAACTCTGGGGCCAACGTCCTGACTTTC. As protein: CASSLPRGNSGANVLTF. The rearrangement uses TRBV28 and TRBJ2-6; D is perhaps TRBD1 (6 bases). V lost 2 bases and J 0 bases, leaving 11 bases between the germline ends. Germline CDR1 is MDHEN and CDR2 is SYDVKM. The CDR3 loop spans 17 amino acids.

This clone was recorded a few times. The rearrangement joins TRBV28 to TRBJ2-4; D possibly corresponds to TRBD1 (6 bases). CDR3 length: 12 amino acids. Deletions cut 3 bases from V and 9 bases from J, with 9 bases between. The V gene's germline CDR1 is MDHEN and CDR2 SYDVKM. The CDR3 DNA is TGTGCCAGCAGTTTTCTAGGGGGCATTCAGTACTTC. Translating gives CASSFLGGIQYF.

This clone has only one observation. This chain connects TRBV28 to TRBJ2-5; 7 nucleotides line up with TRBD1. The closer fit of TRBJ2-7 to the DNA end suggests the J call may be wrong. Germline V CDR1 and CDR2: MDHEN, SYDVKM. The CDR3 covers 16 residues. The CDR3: CASSLIQGSGTYEQYF. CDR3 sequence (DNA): TGTGCCAGCAGCCTAATACAGGGGTCGGGAACCTACGAGCAGTACTTC.

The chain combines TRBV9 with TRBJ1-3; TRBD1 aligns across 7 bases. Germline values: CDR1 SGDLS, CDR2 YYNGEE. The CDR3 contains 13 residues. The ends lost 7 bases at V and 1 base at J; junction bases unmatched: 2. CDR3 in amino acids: CASGDSSGNTIYF. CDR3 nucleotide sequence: TGTGCCAGCGGGGACAGTTCTGGAAACACCATATATTTT.

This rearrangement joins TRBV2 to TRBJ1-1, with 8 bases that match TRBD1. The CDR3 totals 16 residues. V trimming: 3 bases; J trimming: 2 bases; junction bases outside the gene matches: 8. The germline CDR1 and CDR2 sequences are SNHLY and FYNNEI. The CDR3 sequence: CASSDFPGQVNTEAFF. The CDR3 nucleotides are TGTGCCAGCAGTGACTTCCCGGGACAGGTCAACACTGAAGCTTTCTTT.

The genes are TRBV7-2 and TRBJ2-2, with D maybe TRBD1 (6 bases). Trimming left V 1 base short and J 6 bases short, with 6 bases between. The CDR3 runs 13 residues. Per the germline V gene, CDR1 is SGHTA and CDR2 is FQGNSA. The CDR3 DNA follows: TGTGCCAGCAGCTTAGGGACAGCCGGGGAGCTGTTTTTT. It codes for CASSLGTAGELFF.

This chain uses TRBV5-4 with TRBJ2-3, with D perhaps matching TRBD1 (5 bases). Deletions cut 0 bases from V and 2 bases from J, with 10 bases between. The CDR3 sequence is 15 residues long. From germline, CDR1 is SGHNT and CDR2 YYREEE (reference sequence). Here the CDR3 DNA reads TGTGCCAGCAGCTTGGATGACAGTTCCACAGATACGCAGTATTTT. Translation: CASSLDDSSTDTQYF.

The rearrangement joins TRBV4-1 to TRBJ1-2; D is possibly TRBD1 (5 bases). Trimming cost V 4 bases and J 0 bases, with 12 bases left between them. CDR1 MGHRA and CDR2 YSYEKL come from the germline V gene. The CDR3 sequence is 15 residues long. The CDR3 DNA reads TGCGCCAGCAGCCGAGATCAGGGATCTAACTATGGCTACACCTTC. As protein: CASSRDQGSNYGYTF.

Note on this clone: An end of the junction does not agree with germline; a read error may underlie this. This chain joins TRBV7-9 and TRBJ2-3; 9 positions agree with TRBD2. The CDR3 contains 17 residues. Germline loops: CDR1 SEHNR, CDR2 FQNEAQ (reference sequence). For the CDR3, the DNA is TGTTCCAGCAGCCGACAGGGTAGCGGGGGTAGCACAGATACGCAGTATTTT. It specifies CSSSRQGSGGSTDTQYF. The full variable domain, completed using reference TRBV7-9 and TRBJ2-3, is DTGVSQNPRHKITKRGQNVTFRCDPISEHNRLYWYRQTLGQGPEFLTYFQNEAQLEKSRLLSDRFSAERPKGSFSTLEIQRTEQGDSAMYLCSSSRQGSGGSTDTQYFGPGTRLTVL.

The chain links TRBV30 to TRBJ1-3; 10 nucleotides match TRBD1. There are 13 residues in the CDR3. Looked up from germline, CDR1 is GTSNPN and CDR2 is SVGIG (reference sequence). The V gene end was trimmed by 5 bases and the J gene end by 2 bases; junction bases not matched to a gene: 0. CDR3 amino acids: CAWGQGAGNTIYF. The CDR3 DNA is TGTGCCTGGGGACAGGGGGCTGGAAACACCATATATTTT.

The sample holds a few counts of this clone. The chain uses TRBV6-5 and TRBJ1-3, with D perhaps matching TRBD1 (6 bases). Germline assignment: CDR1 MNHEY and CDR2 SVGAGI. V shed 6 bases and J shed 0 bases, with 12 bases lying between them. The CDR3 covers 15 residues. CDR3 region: CASSLDRFSGNTIYF. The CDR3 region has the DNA TGTGCCAGCAGCCTTGACAGGTTCTCTGGAAACACCATATATTTT.

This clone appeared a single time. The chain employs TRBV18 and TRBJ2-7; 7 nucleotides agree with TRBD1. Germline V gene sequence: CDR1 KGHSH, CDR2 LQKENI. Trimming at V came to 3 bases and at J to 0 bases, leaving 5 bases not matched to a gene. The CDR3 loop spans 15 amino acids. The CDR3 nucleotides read TGTGCCAGCTCACCCGAAAGGGGGCCCTCCTACGAGCAGTACTTC. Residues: CASSPERGPSYEQYF.

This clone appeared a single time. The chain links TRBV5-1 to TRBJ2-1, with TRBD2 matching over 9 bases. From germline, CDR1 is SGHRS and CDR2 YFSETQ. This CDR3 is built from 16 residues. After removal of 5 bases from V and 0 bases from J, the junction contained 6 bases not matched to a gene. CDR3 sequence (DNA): TGCGCCAGCAGACCGACTAGCGGACTCTCCTACAATGAGCAGTTCTTC. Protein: CASRPTSGLSYNEQFF.

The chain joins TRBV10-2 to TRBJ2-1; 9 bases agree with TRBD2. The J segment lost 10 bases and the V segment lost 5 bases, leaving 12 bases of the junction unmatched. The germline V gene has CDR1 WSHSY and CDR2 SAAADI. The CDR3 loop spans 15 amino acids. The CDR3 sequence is CASSRLAEGRGEQFF. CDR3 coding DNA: TGCGCCAGCAGTCGACTAGCGGAGGGGAGAGGGGAGCAGTTCTTC.

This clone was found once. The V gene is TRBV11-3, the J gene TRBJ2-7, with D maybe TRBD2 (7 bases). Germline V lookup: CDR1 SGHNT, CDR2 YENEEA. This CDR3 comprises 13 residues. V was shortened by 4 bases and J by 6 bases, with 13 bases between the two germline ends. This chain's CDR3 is CASSWGGGREQYF. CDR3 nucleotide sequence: TGTGCCAGCAGCTGGGGCGGGGGCCGCGAGCAGTACTTC. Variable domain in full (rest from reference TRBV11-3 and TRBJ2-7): EAGVVQSPRYKIIEKKQPVAFWCNPISGHNTLYWYLQNLGQGPELLIRYENEEAVDDSQLPKDRFSAERLKGVDSTLKIQPAELGDSAVYLCASSWGGGREQYFGPGTRLTVT.

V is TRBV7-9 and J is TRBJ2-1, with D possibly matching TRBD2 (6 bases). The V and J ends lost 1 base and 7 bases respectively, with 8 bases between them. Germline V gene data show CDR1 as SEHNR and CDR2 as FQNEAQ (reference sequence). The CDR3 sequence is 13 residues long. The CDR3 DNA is TGTGCCAGCAGCTTAGTCGCGGGGAATGAGCAGTTCTTC. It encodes CASSLVAGNEQFF.

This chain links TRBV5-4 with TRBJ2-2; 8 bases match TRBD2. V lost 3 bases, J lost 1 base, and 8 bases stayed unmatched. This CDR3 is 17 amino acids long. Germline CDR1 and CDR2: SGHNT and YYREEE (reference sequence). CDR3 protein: CASSSETGLVNTGELFF. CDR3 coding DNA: TGTGCCAGCAGCTCAGAAACGGGACTAGTGAACACCGGGGAGCTGTTTTTT.

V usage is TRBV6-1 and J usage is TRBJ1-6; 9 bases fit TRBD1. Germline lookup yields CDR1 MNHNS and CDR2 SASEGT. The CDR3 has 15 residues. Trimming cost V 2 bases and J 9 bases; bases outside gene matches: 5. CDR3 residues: CASSEHRGHGSPLHF. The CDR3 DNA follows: TGTGCCAGCAGTGAACACAGGGGGCACGGTTCACCCCTCCACTTT.

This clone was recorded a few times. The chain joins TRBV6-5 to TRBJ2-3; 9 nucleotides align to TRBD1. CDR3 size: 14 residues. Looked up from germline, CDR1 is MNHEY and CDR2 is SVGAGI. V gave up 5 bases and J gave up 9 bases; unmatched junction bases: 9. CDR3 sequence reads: CASSRQQGAGTQYF. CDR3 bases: TGTGCCAGCAGTCGCCAACAGGGGGCAGGCACGCAGTATTTT.